These T cell receptor beta chains were read from a single sample in a study of somatic mutations in cytotoxic T cells in rheumatoid arthritis. Using immunoSEQ multiplex PCR, the repertoire was profiled, and TCRdb retains in-frame clones only, with some absent. Of 5,500 to 8,500 clones detected, 60% appear once; the ten largest clones hold roughly 21%. Material for sequencing was CD8+ T cells sorted from blood. The receptors were sampled from a woman aged 40 to 49 in good health. Both conserved end residues are part of each CDR3. The order of the fields is V gene, J gene, clone size, D gene, CDR3 DNA, CDR3 protein. A D gene is named only where the DNA matches it firmly. Size is omitted from some rows. Given values are once, few, many or a class for expanded clones.

>TRBV4-2|TRBJ2-1|-|TRBD2
TGTGCCAGCAGCCAACCCCCCGGGACTAGCGGGAGAGAGCCCTACAATGAGCAGTTCTTC
CASSQPPGTSGREPYNEQFF
>TRBV7-8|TRBJ1-5|few|-
TGTGCCAGCAGCTTAGGAACAGGCAATCAGCCCCAGCATTTT
CASSLGTGNQPQHF
>TRBV6-1|TRBJ2-7|-|-
TGTGCCAGCACCGCTCCAGCCGAGCAGTACTTC
CASTAPAEQYF
>TRBV11-2|TRBJ2-7|-|-
TGTGCCAGCAGCTACGATACAGGGAACTACGAGCAGTACTTC
CASSYDTGNYEQYF
>TRBV11-2|TRBJ2-7|few|-
TGTGCCAGCAGCTTATCCGGGAGCTCCTACGAGCAGTACTTC
CASSLSGSSYEQYF
>TRBV15|TRBJ2-3|once|-
TGTGCCACCAGCAAGCCTAGCGGCACAGATACGCAGTATTTT
CATSKPSGTDTQYF
>TRBV10-3|TRBJ2-7|-|-
TGTGCCATCAGACCCGGGTCCCCCCACGAGCAGTACTTC
CAIRPGSPHEQYF
>TRBV9|TRBJ1-5|medium-sized|-
TGTGCCAGCAGCGCCACAGATTATAGCAATCAGCCCCAGCATTTT
CASSATDYSNQPQHF
>TRBV11-2|TRBJ1-1|-|-
TGTGCCAGCAGCCCCGGGCCCGAGGGAGCTTTCTTT
CASSPGPEGAFF
>TRBV5-6|TRBJ2-5|few|-
TGTGCCAGCAGAGAAACCGGGACCTCCCAAGAGACCCAGTACTTC
CASRETGTSQETQYF
>TRBV27|TRBJ1-2|-|-
TGTGCCAGCAGTCGCTTCTCCGGGTCCGGGGATCACGGCTACACCTTC
CASSRFSGSGDHGYTF
>TRBV27|TRBJ2-2|-|-
TGTGCCAGCAGAACAGGCGGGGAGCTGTTTTTT
CASRTGGELFF
>TRBV28|TRBJ1-5|-|-
TGTGCCAGCAGTTTGGGGCAGGGGTTCCGGCAGCCCCAGCATTTT
CASSLGQGFRQPQHF
>TRBV28|TRBJ2-7|-|-
TGTGCCAGCAGCTGGGGGGCAGGGCCATACGAGCAGTACTTC
CASSWGAGPYEQYF
>TRBV5-4|TRBJ1-1|-|TRBD1
TGTGCCAGCAGCTTTACAATACAGGGGTCTGAAGCTTTCTTT
CASSFTIQGSEAFF
>TRBV6-1|TRBJ2-7|-|-
TGTGCCAGCAGTATCCGGGACCCCTTCTACGAGCAGTACTTC
CASSIRDPFYEQYF
>TRBV7-6|TRBJ2-7|few|TRBD2
TGTGCCAGCAGTTCTAACCTCGGACTAGCTCACGAGCAGTACTTC
CASSSNLGLAHEQYF
>TRBV10-2|TRBJ2-1|-|-
TGCGCCAGCAGTGAGCGGGAGTCGGGTGGAAATGAGCAGTTCTTC
CASSERESGGNEQFF
>TRBV5-1|TRBJ1-1|-|-
TGCGCCAGCAGCCCGACAACGAACACTGAAGCTTTCTTT
CASSPTTNTEAFF
>TRBV6-5|TRBJ1-2|-|-
TGTGCCAGCAGTTGGAAGCAGGGAGCTAATAGCTACACCTTC
CASSWKQGANSYTF
>TRBV28|TRBJ2-3|-|-
TGTGCCAGCAGTTCGGGACTGAGCACAGATACGCAGTATTTT
CASSSGLSTDTQYF
>TRBV19|TRBJ2-1|-|TRBD2
TGTGCCAGTAGTATACTAGCGGGAGCTGAGCAGTTCTTC
CASSILAGAEQFF
>TRBV5-4|TRBJ2-5|few|TRBD1
TGTGCCAGCAGCTCCCCGGACAGGGGATGGGAGACCCAGTACTTC
CASSSPDRGWETQYF
>TRBV4-1|TRBJ2-1|-|-
TGCGCCAGCAGCCAAGATCTGGCGTACAATGAGCAGTTCTTC
CASSQDLAYNEQFF
>TRBV13|TRBJ2-7|few|-
TGTGCCAGCAGCTGGACGACTGTGACCTACGAGCAGTACTTC
CASSWTTVTYEQYF